Presented here are 2 T cell receptor beta chains from one specimen sequenced in a study of PD-1 blockade in classical Hodgkin lymphoma. TCRdb's copy holds only in-frame clones and misses some; the assay was immunoSEQ multiplex PCR. The table has 25,000 to 35,000 clones, roughly 85% seen once; the top ten hold about 2.3%. There was relapse after autologous stem cell transplantation in every patient, and there was variation in brentuximab vedotin exposure. Researchers report purifying CD4+ T cells from thawed PBMCs by magnetic negative selection. The sequences come from CD4+ T cells from blood, collected at baseline. These receptor sequences come from a human donor with classical Hodgkin lymphoma.

The chain uses TRBV7-6 and TRBJ1-4; D not resolved. This CDR3 comprises 13 residues. CDR1 SGHVS and CDR2 FNYEAQ come from the germline V gene. V was pared by 2 bases and J by 8 bases, with 9 bases between. The CDR3, as DNA: TGTGCCAGCAGCTTAAATGTGGTCGAAAAACTGTTTTTT. Protein product: CASSLNVVEKLFF.

The V and J genes are TRBV19 and TRBJ2-7; no clear D. CDR1 and CDR2 from the germline V gene are LNHDA and SQIVND (reference sequence). This CDR3 contains 15 residues. The ends were cut back, 5 bases at V and 6 bases at J, with 20 bases in the middle. The CDR3 here is CASSVEPGSSAEQYF. The CDR3 DNA sequence: TGTGCCAGTAGTGTGGAACCGGGTTCCTCCGCCGAGCAGTACTTC.